This T cell receptor (beta chain) came from a study of cytomegalovirus exposure and HLA in healthy donors. In the PCR, 60 Vbeta and 13 Jbeta primers were used. The data were produced by immunoSEQ multiplex PCR, yet TCRdb's version contains in-frame clones alone and is incomplete. This table holds 150,000 to 180,000 clones, roughly 72% found once. Germline V gene data show CDR1 as SGHDT and CDR2 as YYEEEE. The CDR3 consists of 14 residues. Trimming cost V 4 bases and J 5 bases; bases outside gene matches: 7. As concerns this clone: The antigen remains unidentified.

The study's findings and limits: Clonal expansion, a later analysis showed, was greater in HLA-associated TCR beta chains than in equally common others.

This rearrangement joins TRBV5-6 to TRBJ1-2; 8 nucleotides align to TRBD1. This TCR was sampled from a young man in good health and CMV-seronegative. The source material was PBMCs. CDR3 DNA sequence: TGTGCCAGCAGCAGTCGACAGGGGAGGTATGGCTACACCTTC. This gives the protein CASSSRQGRYGYTF.